Each of the 9 T cell receptor beta chains below was sequenced from the same sample in a study of PD-1 blockade in classical Hodgkin lymphoma. Time point of the sample: cycle 4 day 1 (C4D1), after 6 weeks of nivolumab. All the patients suffered relapse after autologous stem cell transplantation, and brentuximab vedotin exposure differed. Measured with immunoSEQ multiplex PCR; TCRdb has only the in-frame clones, and not every one. The sample yields about 44,000 clones, 66% seen once. The sequencing here drew on peripheral blood mononuclear cells (PBMCs), taken before the fourth cycle of nivolumab. Source of these receptors: a human donor with classical Hodgkin lymphoma.

This clone was detected only once. The chain is built from TRBV5-6 and TRBJ2-1; TRBD2 aligns across 9 bases. CDR3 length: 13 amino acids. Per the germline V gene, CDR1 is SGHDT and CDR2 is YYEEEE. V dropped 2 bases and J dropped 7; count of bases not matched to a gene: 1. CDR3 bases: TGTGCCAGCAGCTTTGGACTAGCGAATGAGCAGTTCTTC. Translating it yields CASSFGLANEQFF.

This clone was found a few times. The chain uses TRBV4-1 and TRBJ2-5, with D maybe TRBD1 (6 bases). V was trimmed by 0 bases and J by 4 bases, leaving 9 bases between them. This CDR3 has 14 residues. Germline CDR1 reads MGHRA; CDR2 reads YSYEKL. CDR3 nucleotide sequence: TGCGCCAGCAGCCAAGATACAGGGCGAGAGACCCAGTACTTC. The encoded protein is CASSQDTGRETQYF.

The chain is built from TRBV2 and TRBJ2-2; D is unclear. This CDR3 comprises 11 residues. The germline V gene has CDR1 SNHLY and CDR2 FYNNEI. Trimming pared 4 bases from V and 7 bases from J, leaving 4 bases between. The CDR3 reads CASSVHGELFF. The CDR3 coding sequence is TGTGCCAGCAGTGTTCACGGGGAGCTGTTTTTT. Full variable domain (outside the CDR3, taken from reference TRBV2 and TRBJ2-2): EPEVTQTPSHQVTQMGQEVILRCVPISNHLYFYWYRQILGQKVEFLVSFYNNEISEKSEIFDDQFSVERPDGSNFTLKIRSTKLEDSAMYFCASSVHGELFFGEGSRLTVL.

The V call is TRBV27, the J call TRBJ1-5; D remains unclear. V gave up 6 bases and J gave up 10 bases, with 16 bases separating them. The CDR3 loop spans 13 amino acids. Germline CDR1 reads MNHEY; CDR2 reads SMNVEV (reference sequence). In DNA, the CDR3 is TGTGCCAGCAGCTATACTGGCCGCGCTCCCCAGCATTTT. It translates to CASSYTGRAPQHF.

The chain employs TRBV19 and TRBJ2-1, with 8 bases lining up with TRBD2. The germline V gene has CDR1 LNHDA and CDR2 SQIVND (reference sequence). This CDR3 has 14 residues. J gave up 4 bases and V 1 base, and 0 bases lay outside the gene matches. The CDR3 sequence is CASSIASGYNEQFF. CDR3 DNA: TGTGCCAGTAGTATAGCTAGCGGGTACAATGAGCAGTTCTTC.

The chain carries TRBV5-1 and TRBJ1-1; a weak D match, TRBD1 (5 bases). This CDR3 has 12 residues. Germline lookup yields CDR1 SGHRS and CDR2 YFSETQ. Trimming cost V 1 base and J 7 bases, with 8 bases left between them. The chain's CDR3 is CASSLRGNEAFF. The DNA for the CDR3 is TGCGCCAGCAGCTTGCGGGGGAATGAAGCTTTCTTT.

This chain uses TRBV14 with TRBJ2-7, with 9 bases fitting TRBD2. Trimming cost V 6 bases and J 2 bases; bases outside gene matches: 2. Germline V lookup: CDR1 SGHDN, CDR2 FVKESK. This CDR3 comprises 13 residues. The CDR3: CASRIAGAYEQYF. DNA for the CDR3: TGTGCCAGCAGGATAGCGGGGGCCTACGAGCAGTACTTC. Drawing the rest from reference TRBV14 and TRBJ2-7, the complete variable domain is EAGVTQFPSHSVIEKGQTVTLRCDPISGHDNLYWYRRVMGKEIKFLLHFVKESKQDESGMPNNRFLAERTGGTYSTLKVQPAELEDSGVYFCASRIAGAYEQYFGPGTRLTVT.

The CDR3 nucleotides are TGCGCCAGCAGCCAAGTCTCAGGCAATGAGCAGTTCTTC. Translated, it gives CASSQVSGNEQFF. This rearrangement joins TRBV4-3 to TRBJ2-1; D remains unclear. V was cut by 1 base and J by 6 bases, with 7 bases left in between. The CDR3 covers 13 residues. The germline gives CDR1 LGHNA, CDR2 YSLEER.

This chain connects TRBV19 to TRBJ1-2; D possibly corresponds to TRBD1 (6 bases). V was clipped by 1 base and J by 7 bases, with 16 bases between them. The CDR3 is made up of 15 amino acids. Germline CDR1 and CDR2: LNHDA and SQIVND (reference sequence). CDR3 coding DNA: TGTGCCAGTAGTATAGCCTCGGGGGCAGTAGGTGGCTACACCTTC. It encodes CASSIASGAVGGYTF.